Listed here are 15 T cell receptor beta chains from one sample, sequenced in a study of CDR3 diversity in severe acne. TCRdb re-analysed the PCR reads in MiXCR, keeping a single row per CDR3 protein. The table records approximately 77,000 distinct CDR3 sequences, under 55% of them present only once. The source material was blood. Receptors were obtained from a male donor with severe acne vulgaris.

As to this clonotype: Being one base from a much bigger clone, this may be a read error. No conserved phenylalanine or tryptophan is present at the end of the CDR3, so a read error is the likely explanation. This rearrangement joins TRBV19 to TRBJ2-1, with D maybe TRBD2 (5 bases). Trimming took off 3 bases at V and 10 bases at J, with 19 bases between the two ends. Per germline, CDR1 LNHDA and CDR2 SQIVND (reference sequence). The CDR3 is made up of 15 amino acids. The CDR3 DNA follows: TGTGCCAGTAGTATCGACTCTAAGAGGGTCCTCGAGCAGTTCTCC. Protein sequence: CASSIDSKRVLEQFS.

Comment on this clonotype: An end of the junction does not agree with germline; a read error may underlie this. The V gene is TRBV19, the J gene TRBJ2-5; D unclear. The CDR3 extends over 13 amino acids. Germline CDR1 reads LNHDA; CDR2 reads SQIVND (reference sequence). The CDR3 loop reads CARSWSAQETQYF. The CDR3 nucleotides are TGTGCCCGTAGTTGGTCGGCACAAGAGACCCAGTACTTC.

The V gene is TRBV7-3, the J gene TRBJ2-3; the match to TRBD2 covers 9 bases. With 5 bases clipped from V and 2 bases from J, the junction kept 11 bases outside the gene matches. From germline, CDR1 is SGHTA and CDR2 FQGTGA. The CDR3 spans 17 residues. The CDR3 sequence: CASSPLGREGVTDTQYF. The CDR3 nucleotides read TGTGCCAGCAGCCCGCTCGGGCGGGAGGGCGTCACAGATACGCAGTATTTT.

Concerning this clonotype: This clone may be a read error of a much larger clone one base away. This chain joins TRBV9 and TRBJ2-5, with D uncertain. The CDR3 has 11 amino acids. CDR1 and CDR2 from the germline V gene are SGDLS and YYNGEE. V lost 9 bases and J 4 bases, leaving 10 bases between the germline ends. CDR3 DNA sequence: TGTGCCACCAGTGACGGAGAGACCCAGTACTTC. Residues: CATSDGETQYF.

This clonotype was seen only once. The CDR3 region has the DNA TGCAGCGTTGGGGGTGGAGGGCCCTACGAGCAGTACTTC. Its translation is CSVGGGGPYEQYF. The chain combines TRBV29-1 with TRBJ2-7, with D possibly TRBD2 on 6 matching bases. The germline CDR1 and CDR2 sequences are SQVTM and ANQGSEA. Deletions cut 4 bases from V and 2 bases from J, with 12 bases between. The CDR3 is made up of 13 amino acids.

This clonotype was seen only a few times. This sequence joins TRBV7-9 and TRBJ2-1; 10 positions match TRBD2. The trim removed 1 base at V and 7 bases at J, leaving 13 bases unmatched. CDR3 length: 18 amino acids. Germline values: CDR1 SEHNR, CDR2 FQNEAQ (reference sequence). CDR3 sequence: CASSLGPSSGRGVNEQFF. In DNA, the CDR3 is TGTGCCAGCAGCTTAGGGCCCTCTAGCGGGAGAGGGGTAAATGAGCAGTTCTTC.

V and J are TRBV18 and TRBJ2-7, with TRBD1 matching over 9 bases. Germline assignment: CDR1 KGHSH and CDR2 LQKENI. The CDR3 totals 17 residues. J lost 0 bases, V lost 5 bases, and 11 bases had no gene match. The CDR3 reads CASSARFGTGSSYEQYF. The CDR3, as DNA: TGTGCCAGCTCAGCAAGGTTTGGGACAGGGAGCTCCTACGAGCAGTACTTC.

V gene TRBV6-4 combines with J gene TRBJ1-1; D ambiguous. The length of the CDR3 is 15 residues. CDR1 MRHNA and CDR2 SNTAGT come from the germline V gene. Trimming took 4 bases from V and 1 from J, leaving 13 bases between them. In DNA form, the CDR3 reads TGTGCCAGCAGTGCAAAGGGAGATACGAACACTGAAGCTTTCTTT. Amino acid sequence: CASSAKGDTNTEAFF.

V and J are TRBV2 and TRBJ1-1; the D gene is possibly TRBD1 (5 bases). Germline-derived CDR1 and CDR2 are SNHLY and FYNNEI. Deletions cut 9 bases from V and 3 bases from J, with 11 bases between. The CDR3 extends over 12 amino acids. The CDR3 DNA follows: TGTGCCAGGGTCAGGGAGGACACTGAAGCTTTCTTT. Protein: CARVREDTEAFF.

This clonotype was counted ten times or more. The chain recombines TRBV12-1 with TRBJ2-7; the table's D gene call, TRBD1, was not cross checked with the DNA. TRBV12-1 is deemed a pseudogene. The CDR3 loop spans 14 amino acids. CDR3 nucleotides: TGTGCCAGGGCTCGGGACAGGGGCTCCTACGAGCAGTACTTC. Its protein product is CARARDRGSYEQYF.

V usage is TRBV3-1 and J usage is TRBJ1-5, with no clear D. This CDR3 is 16 amino acids long. Trimming took off 0 bases at V and 0 bases at J, with 9 bases between the two ends. Germline CDR1 LGHDT, CDR2 YNNKEL (reference sequence). DNA for the CDR3: TGTGCCAGCAGCCAAGACTGGACGGATAGCAATCAGCCCCAGCATTTT. Translating it yields CASSQDWTDSNQPQHF.

This clonotype was counted many times. The chain joins TRBV7-9 to TRBJ1-4, with 7 positions matching TRBD1. Germline CDR1 SEHNR, CDR2 FQNEAQ (reference sequence). There are 17 residues in the CDR3. With V trimmed by 4 bases and J by 6 bases, 14 bases remained unmatched. The CDR3 is CASSYTPGQTAYEKLFF. CDR3 nucleotide sequence: TGTGCCAGCAGCTATACACCGGGACAGACAGCGTATGAAAAACTGTTTTTT.

For this clonotype: Since a much larger clone is just one base distant, this may be a read error. The rearrangement uses TRBV29-1 and TRBJ2-2; 11 bases map to TRBD1. The CDR3 consists of 15 residues. Trimming took 2 bases from V and 6 from J; bases not matched to a gene: 5. Germline lookup yields CDR1 SQVTM and CDR2 ANQGSEA. CDR3 nucleotide sequence: TGCAGCGTTGAAACCGGGACAGGGGGATCCGGGGAGCTGTTTTTT. Its protein product is CSVETGTGGSGELFF.

This chain joins TRBV9 and TRBJ1-1, with TRBD1 matching over 7 bases. CDR1 is SGDLS, CDR2 YYNGEE, per germline. CDR3 length: 13 residues. V gave up 3 bases and J gave up 7 bases; unmatched junction bases: 6. CDR3 DNA sequence: TGTGCCAGCAGCGCACACAGGGGTAGTGAAGCTTTCTTT. Its translation is CASSAHRGSEAFF.

V is TRBV15 and J is TRBJ1-3; 8 nucleotides match TRBD1. After removal of 2 bases from V and 3 bases from J, the junction contained 3 bases not matched to a gene. CDR1 LNHNV and CDR2 YYDKDF come from the germline V gene (reference sequence). The CDR3 is 15 residues long. As DNA, the CDR3 is TGTGCCACCAGCAGACTGACAGGGGATGGAAACACCATATATTTT. Amino acids: CATSRLTGDGNTIYF.